The 24 T cell receptor beta chains presented below share a single source sample, sequenced in a study of spatial heterogeneity in lung cancer. Sample time point: sample taken at primary tumor resection. Whole RNA obtained from tumor, nontumor lung or frozen PBMC underwent sequencing without sorting. TCRdb used MiXCR to reprocess the 5' RACE reads, holding one entry per CDR3 protein. The sample has tens of thousands of distinct CDR3 sequences; about 12% are singletons. The sample was PBMCs, taken at surgery. The source of these receptors is a male donor with early-stage non-small cell lung cancer.

This clonotype was seen more than once but under ten times. V and J are TRBV12-3 or TRBV12-4 and TRBJ2-1, with 8 bases identical to TRBD1. The CDR3 sequence is 15 residues long. V lost 5 bases to trimming and J lost 1 base; unmatched junction nucleotides: 4. Here the CDR3 DNA reads TGTGCCAGCAGTAGGACAGGGCATTCCTACAATGAGCAGTTCTTC. Its protein product is CASSRTGHSYNEQFF.

The table lists this clonotype with many counts. The genes are TRBV5-1 and TRBJ2-5; D ambiguous. The V gene's germline CDR1 is SGHRS and CDR2 YFSETQ. The ends were cut back, 2 bases at V and 0 bases at J, with 8 bases in the middle. The CDR3 totals 14 residues. In nucleotides, the CDR3 is TGCGCCAGCAGCTTACAGATGTACCAAGAGACCCAGTACTTC. Translated, it gives CASSLQMYQETQYF.

V and J are TRBV5-1 and TRBJ1-5; 10 nucleotides align to TRBD1. V was clipped by 1 base and J by 2 bases; unmatched bases: 6. Germline loops: CDR1 SGHRS, CDR2 YFSETQ. This CDR3 region has 17 residues. DNA of the CDR3: TGCGCCAGCAGCTTGCGCGACAGGGGGCAGGGCAATCAGCCCCAGCATTTT. It encodes CASSLRDRGQGNQPQHF.

This clonotype appeared many times. This chain uses TRBV5-4 with TRBJ1-2; 9 bases are a match to TRBD1. Looked up from germline, CDR1 is SGHNT and CDR2 is YYREEE (reference sequence). CDR3 length: 17 residues. V was pared by 2 bases and J by 2 bases, with 10 bases of the junction left unmatched. The CDR3 is CASSFLPPGQGNYGYTF. The CDR3 DNA follows: TGTGCCAGCAGCTTCCTCCCTCCGGGACAGGGAAACTATGGCTACACCTTC.

A few counts support this clonotype. The CDR3 sequence: CASSSAPSGLANLAQYF. CDR3 coding DNA: TGTGCCAGCAGCTCCGCCCCCAGTGGACTAGCGAATTTGGCCCAGTACTTC. The chain recombines TRBV7-2 with TRBJ2-5; 9 positions agree with TRBD2. The V and J ends lost 4 bases and 9 bases, in that order; junction bases with no gene match: 18. The CDR3 covers 17 residues. Germline assignment: CDR1 SGHTA and CDR2 FQGNSA.

This clonotype was observed a handful of times. This chain joins TRBV5-1 and TRBJ2-5; 9 bases are shared with TRBD2. V was pared by 3 bases and J by 3 bases, with 3 bases of the junction left unmatched. The CDR3 has 14 residues. CDR1 and CDR2 from the germline V gene are SGHRS and YFSETQ. The CDR3 protein is CASSSRLAEETQYF. CDR3 DNA sequence: TGCGCCAGCAGCTCCCGACTAGCGGAAGAGACCCAGTACTTC.

The table lists this clonotype with a few counts. The CDR3 DNA follows: TGTGCCAGTAGCCCAACAGGCGTTAAGGAAGCTTTCTTT. Protein: CASSPTGVKEAFF. V and J are TRBV19 and TRBJ1-1; D is possibly TRBD1 (5 bases). This CDR3 contains 13 residues. V lost 6 bases to trimming and J lost 8 bases, with 16 bases between them. CDR1 is LNHDA, CDR2 SQIVND, per germline (reference sequence).

This clonotype has ten or more counts. The chain recombines TRBV7-9 with TRBJ2-7; TRBD2 aligns across 7 bases. The germline V gene has CDR1 SEHNR and CDR2 FQNEAQ (reference sequence). V was pared by 5 bases and J by 12 bases, with 10 bases of the junction left unmatched. The CDR3 is 12 amino acids. CDR3 region: CASSREVTSPYF. CDR3 nucleotide sequence: TGTGCCAGCAGCCGTGAGGTGACTAGCCCGTACTTC.

This clonotype has ten or more counts. This chain links TRBV5-1 with TRBJ1-2; D ambiguous. Germline V gene sequence: CDR1 SGHRS, CDR2 YFSETQ. The CDR3 spans 13 residues. V shed 0 bases and J shed 5 bases, with 8 bases lying between them. The CDR3 spells CASSLGDKYGYTF. DNA of the CDR3: TGCGCCAGCAGCTTGGGCGACAAGTATGGCTACACCTTC.

The rearrangement links TRBV27 to TRBJ2-7; no firm D call. CDR3 size: 13 residues. Trimming took 2 bases from V and 0 from J, leaving 5 bases between them. Germline V lookup: CDR1 MNHEY, CDR2 SMNVEV (reference sequence). CDR3 protein: CASSLHGSYEQYF. In DNA form, the CDR3 reads TGTGCCAGCAGTTTACACGGCTCCTACGAGCAGTACTTC.

In its sample, this clonotype was seen many times. V is TRBV5-1 and J is TRBJ1-1; D gene ambiguous. CDR1 is SGHRS, CDR2 YFSETQ, per germline. V gave up 0 bases and J gave up 7 bases, with 7 bases separating them. CDR3 length: 12 residues. As DNA, the CDR3 is TGCGCCAGCAGCTTGGGACGGAGTGAAGCTTTCTTT. Its protein product is CASSLGRSEAFF. Variable domain in full (rest from reference TRBV5-1 and TRBJ1-1): KAGVTQTPRYLIKTRGQQVTLSCSPISGHRSVSWYQQTPGQGLQFLFEYFSETQRNKGNFPGRFSGRQFSNSRSEMNVSTLELGDSALYLCASSLGRSEAFFGQGTRLTVV.

This clonotype was detected many times. The rearrangement joins TRBV10-2 to TRBJ1-1; 9 nucleotides line up with TRBD1. Trimming took 8 bases from V and 2 from J; bases not matched to a gene: 3. The length of the CDR3 is 13 residues. Germline CDR1 and CDR2: WSHSY and SAAADI. The CDR3 DNA reads TGCGCCAGCTGGACAGGGGAAAACACTGAAGCTTTCTTT. Protein sequence: CASWTGENTEAFF.

The J gene is TRBJ1-5, the V gene TRBV27, with no clear D. Trimming removed 5 bases at V and 3 bases at J, with 5 bases between. Germline V lookup: CDR1 MNHEY, CDR2 SMNVEV (reference sequence). The CDR3 has 12 residues. The CDR3 loop is CASSPFNQPQHF. In DNA, the CDR3 is TGTGCCAGCAGTCCATTCAATCAGCCCCAGCATTTT.

The rearrangement uses TRBV5-1 and TRBJ2-7; 7 bases agree with TRBD2. After removal of 2 bases from V and 0 bases from J, the junction contained 5 bases not matched to a gene. Germline lookup yields CDR1 SGHRS and CDR2 YFSETQ. The CDR3 totals 15 residues. The CDR3 nucleotides are TGCGCCAGCAGCTTCCTAGCGGAGAGCTCCTACGAGCAGTACTTC. This encodes CASSFLAESSYEQYF.

This clonotype was seen many times. V is TRBV7-9 and J is TRBJ1-1; D remains unclear. Between the trimmed V and J ends, which lost 1 base and 0 bases, there was a span of 9 bases. The CDR3 spans 15 residues. CDR1 is SEHNR, CDR2 FQNEAQ, per germline (reference sequence). The CDR3 sequence: CASSLGAGMNTEAFF. The CDR3 coding sequence is TGTGCCAGCAGCTTAGGAGCGGGCATGAACACTGAAGCTTTCTTT. Supplemented by reference TRBV7-9 and TRBJ1-1, the full variable domain reads DTGVSQNPRHKITKRGQNVTFRCDPISEHNRLYWYRQTLGQGPEFLTYFQNEAQLEKSRLLSDRFSAERPKGSFSTLEIQRTEQGDSAMYLCASSLGAGMNTEAFFGQGTRLTVV.

This clonotype appeared a few times. This chain links TRBV5-1 with TRBJ2-3, with 11 bases matching TRBD2. The germline V gene has CDR1 SGHRS and CDR2 YFSETQ. V shed 1 base and J 4 bases; nucleotides not matched to a gene: 5. This CDR3 has 16 residues. CDR3 nucleotides: TGCGCCAGCAGCTTGAGTTCTAGCGGGGGGTCAGATACGCAGTATTTT. This encodes CASSLSSSGGSDTQYF.

This clonotype occurred a few times. This rearrangement joins TRBV9 to TRBJ2-1, with D perhaps matching TRBD1 (5 bases). The CDR3 is 15 amino acids. Germline CDR1 reads SGDLS; CDR2 reads YYNGEE. Trimming stripped 0 bases from V and 6 bases from J, with 13 bases between. CDR3 sequence: CASSVDPGMGNEQFF. Here the CDR3 DNA reads TGTGCCAGCAGCGTAGATCCAGGGATGGGCAATGAGCAGTTCTTC.

The gene calls are TRBV29-1 and TRBJ2-2, with 7 bases fitting TRBD1. V trimming: 6 bases; J trimming: 2 bases; junction bases outside the gene matches: 9. This CDR3 has 15 residues. Germline CDR1 and CDR2: SQVTM and ANQGSEA. The CDR3 region has the DNA TGCAGCGTCCCCTCTCGACAGGGTAACACCGGGGAGCTGTTTTTT. It encodes CSVPSRQGNTGELFF.

The gene calls are TRBV27 and TRBJ2-7, with D perhaps being TRBD1 or TRBD2 (6 bases each). The ends were cut back, 7 bases at V and 6 bases at J, with 10 bases in the middle. CDR1 and CDR2 from the germline V gene are MNHEY and SMNVEV (reference sequence). CDR3 length: 11 amino acids. The CDR3 DNA reads as TGTGCCAGCACGGGGGCAGGCGAGCAGTACTTC. It translates to CASTGAGEQYF.

Many counts were recorded for this clonotype. The V call is TRBV29-1, the J call TRBJ1-2; D remains ambiguous. CDR1 SQVTM and CDR2 ANQGSEA come from the germline V gene. The CDR3 totals 13 residues. The V end lost 3 bases, the J end lost 4 bases, and 12 bases lay between the germline ends. The CDR3 bases are TGCAGCGTTGATCCGACGGGCCTCTATGGCTACACCTTC. This translates into CSVDPTGLYGYTF.

This clonotype came up a few times. The chain carries TRBV29-1 and TRBJ1-1, with D unresolved. This CDR3 region has 13 residues. Germline CDR1 is SQVTM and CDR2 is ANQGSEA. V lost 3 bases and J 0 bases, leaving 8 bases between the germline ends. CDR3 amino acids: CSVDKGMNTEAFF. Written as DNA, the CDR3 is TGCAGCGTTGATAAGGGTATGAACACTGAAGCTTTCTTT.

This clonotype was picked up many times. The chain employs TRBV11-2 and TRBJ2-7; the D call may be TRBD1 or TRBD2 (6 bases each). Deletions cut 3 bases from V and 5 bases from J, with 11 bases between. This CDR3 comprises 13 residues. Germline CDR1 is SGHAT and CDR2 is FQNNGV. The CDR3 nucleotides read TGTGCCAGCAGCTTCCTTCGGGGGCACGAGCAGTACTTC. This translates into CASSFLRGHEQYF.

This clonotype was observed a handful of times. The rearrangement uses TRBV6-1 and TRBJ2-4, with TRBD2 as a possible D gene (5 bases). Germline V CDR1 and CDR2: MNHNS, SASEGT. This CDR3 is 16 amino acids long. V was clipped by 10 bases and J by 1 base, with 20 bases between them. The DNA of the CDR3 is TGTGCCATCGATTTCTGGCAGGAGGTTGCCAAAAACATTCAGTACTTC. Its protein product is CAIDFWQEVAKNIQYF.

V usage is TRBV12-3 or TRBV12-4 and J usage is TRBJ2-5, with 13 bases aligning to TRBD2. The CDR3 is 16 residues long. V shed 4 bases and J 3 bases; nucleotides not matched to a gene: 5. CDR3: CASSSGLAGAEETQYF. The CDR3 DNA follows: TGTGCCAGCAGTTCCGGACTAGCGGGGGCCGAAGAGACCCAGTACTTC.